This TCR beta chain was documented in a study of Ad26.COV2.S vaccination and SARS-CoV-2 variants. Study details: Donor got 5x10^10 or 1x10^11 viral particles of Ad26.COV2.S.

Points on this clone: Its antigen is unidentified.

Described treatment: some 20 received Ad26.COV2.S at low or high dose, single or two shots; several received placebo; per-sample allocation not given. Specimen acquisition occurred on day 63 following the initial vaccine or placebo injection. Overall study results and limits: Vaccine and placebo recipients had similar non-spike TCR breadth.

TCRdb keeps only in-frame clones here, not all; method: immunoSEQ multiplex PCR. The data show hundreds of thousands of clones, around 89% seen once. Sequenced material: peripheral blood, taken in a trial of Ad26.COV2.S vaccine versus placebo. The receptor's source is a person between 18 and 60 years old who received the Ad26.COV2.S COVID-19 vaccine or a placebo.

In DNA form, the CDR3 reads TGTGCCAGTAGTGTTGGCGGGACAGGCAATCAGCCCCAGCATTTT. Translated, it gives CASSVGGTGNQPQHF. The chain combines TRBV19 with TRBJ1-5; 7 bases match TRBD1. There are 15 residues in the CDR3. CDR1 is LNHDA and CDR2 is SQIVND in the germline V gene (reference sequence). Trimming took 5 bases from V and 2 from J; bases not matched to a gene: 6.